The 27 T cell receptor beta chains below all came from one sample that was sequenced in a study of beta chain features in type 1 diabetes. Investigators reverse transcribed all isolated RNA, so they sequenced expressed TCRB transcripts. Sequenced by immunoSEQ multiplex PCR; TCRdb stores in-frame clones only, minus some. The sample shows about 350,000 clones, 15% to 20% of them seen only once. Material: naive CD4+ T cells from blood. These receptors all come from a woman between 18 and 30 years old in good health.

The sample holds a few counts of this clone. CDR3 sequence (DNA): TGTGCCTGGGCCGACAGGGGGAAGGGTTGGAGCAATCAGCCCCAGCATTTT. Translated, it gives CAWADRGKGWSNQPQHF. The chain joins TRBV30 to TRBJ1-5, with 9 bases matching TRBD1. This CDR3 spans 17 amino acids. From germline, CDR1 is GTSNPN and CDR2 SVGIG (reference sequence). V shed 5 bases and J 1 base; nucleotides not matched to a gene: 12.

The gene calls are TRBV9 and TRBJ1-2, with D perhaps matching TRBD1 (6 bases). This CDR3 is built from 15 residues. Germline CDR1 SGDLS, CDR2 YYNGEE. Deletions cut 6 bases from V and 2 bases from J, with 17 bases between. This CDR3 is CASNERGTTNYGYTF. The CDR3 nucleotides read TGTGCCAGCAACGAGAGGGGGACAACGAACTATGGCTACACCTTC.

V is TRBV7-9 and J is TRBJ2-1; the match to TRBD2 covers 8 bases. V was pared by 6 bases and J by 5 bases, with 9 bases of the junction left unmatched. The length of the CDR3 is 15 residues. Germline V gene lookup returns CDR1 SEHNR and CDR2 FQNEAQ (reference sequence). CDR3 sequence (DNA): TGTGCCAGCAGAGATCGGACTAGCTATCACAATGAGCAGTTCTTC. Its translation: CASRDRTSYHNEQFF.

In this sample, this clone turned up a few times. This chain uses TRBV27 with TRBJ1-1; the match to TRBD1 covers 8 bases. Germline V gives CDR1 MNHEY, CDR2 SMNVEV (reference sequence). With 5 bases clipped from V and 9 bases from J, the junction kept 2 bases outside the gene matches. The length of the CDR3 is 11 residues. The CDR3 DNA is TGTGCCAGCAGTCGACAGGGGAAAGCTTTCTTT. It codes for CASSRQGKAFF.

This clone was detected a few times. The CDR3, as DNA: TGTGCCAGCAAGCCAATCTATGGCTACACCTTC. Translation gives CASKPIYGYTF. V gene TRBV2 combines with J gene TRBJ1-2, with D hard to call. V was pared by 7 bases and J by 4 bases, with 7 bases between. The CDR3 totals 11 residues. The germline CDR1 and CDR2 sequences are SNHLY and FYNNEI.

The sample holds a few counts of this clone. V and J are TRBV4-1 and TRBJ1-1, with TRBD1 as a possible D gene (5 bases). Trimming left V 2 bases short and J 1 base short, with 8 bases between. The germline V gene has CDR1 MGHRA and CDR2 YSYEKL. The CDR3 consists of 14 residues. The CDR3 region is CASSQFTGNTEAFF. Here the CDR3 DNA reads TGCGCCAGCAGCCAATTCACAGGGAACACTGAAGCTTTCTTT.

CDR3 DNA: TGTGCCAGCAATCCGAGGGAAAATCAGCCCCAGCATTTT. This sequence encodes CASNPRENQPQHF. V gene TRBV2 combines with J gene TRBJ1-5; D not resolved. Germline lookup yields CDR1 SNHLY and CDR2 FYNNEI. V gave up 7 bases and J gave up 4 bases, with 11 bases separating them. This CDR3 is 13 amino acids long.

This clone has just a few counts. The J gene is TRBJ2-7, the V gene TRBV2; TRBD1 matches at 10 bases. Germline CDR1 and CDR2: SNHLY and FYNNEI. The CDR3 is 13 amino acids. Trimming cost V 6 bases and J 6 bases; bases outside gene matches: 5. CDR3 sequence reads: CASRPTGGSEQYF. The DNA of the CDR3 is TGTGCCAGCAGACCGACAGGGGGCTCCGAGCAGTACTTC.

This clone was counted between two and nine times. This chain connects TRBV30 to TRBJ2-1, with TRBD2 matching 15 bases. The V gene end was trimmed by 4 bases and the J gene end by 10 bases; junction bases not matched to a gene: 8. Germline CDR1 reads GTSNPN; CDR2 reads SVGIG (reference sequence). The CDR3 is made up of 15 amino acids. This CDR3 reads CAWTGLAGGEGEQFF. CDR3 bases: TGTGCCTGGACCGGACTAGCGGGGGGGGAAGGGGAGCAGTTCTTC.

The rearrangement uses TRBV5-6 and TRBJ2-7, with D unresolved. Germline CDR1 SGHDT, CDR2 YYEEEE. This CDR3 contains 15 residues. V gave up 2 bases and J gave up 2 bases, with 14 bases separating them. The CDR3 nucleotides are TGTGCCAGCAGCTTAACTATGCCGAAAACCTACGAGCAGTACTTC. Translation: CASSLTMPKTYEQYF. Full variable domain (missing parts from reference TRBV5-6 and TRBJ2-7): DAGVTQSPTHLIKTRGQQVTLRCSPKSGHDTVSWYQQALGQGPQFIFQYYEEEERQRGNFPDRFSGHQFPNYSSELNVNALLLGDSALYLCASSLTMPKTYEQYFGPGTRLTVT.

This clone turned up a few times. The rearrangement uses TRBV5-4 and TRBJ2-3; the match to TRBD2 covers 11 bases. Per germline, CDR1 SGHNT and CDR2 YYREEE (reference sequence). This CDR3 spans 15 amino acids. Trimming cost V 5 bases and J 3 bases; bases outside gene matches: 5. CDR3 coding DNA: TGTGCCAGCAGGGTTAGCGGGGGGGCAACAGATACGCAGTATTTT. Protein sequence: CASRVSGGATDTQYF.

The chain couples TRBV4-1 to TRBJ1-2, with D maybe TRBD1 (5 bases). V lost 3 bases to trimming and J lost 1 base, with 15 bases between them. Germline-derived CDR1 and CDR2 are MGHRA and YSYEKL. The CDR3 is made up of 16 amino acids. The CDR3 DNA follows: TGCGCCAGCAGCCAGCATCCAGGGCTAGTTAACTATGGCTACACCTTC. Translation: CASSQHPGLVNYGYTF.

The chain recombines TRBV29-1 with TRBJ1-2; 7 bases are a match to TRBD1. Germline values: CDR1 SQVTM, CDR2 ANQGSEA. Trimming took 6 bases from V and 2 from J; bases not matched to a gene: 3. CDR3 length: 12 amino acids. The CDR3 loop is CSVLTGNYGYTF. In nucleotides, the CDR3 is TGCAGCGTATTGACAGGGAACTATGGCTACACCTTC.

V usage is TRBV4-1 and J usage is TRBJ1-4; possible D gene TRBD1, 6 bases. V gave up 1 base and J gave up 6 bases, with 18 bases separating them. The V gene's germline CDR1 is MGHRA and CDR2 YSYEKL. CDR3 length: 17 residues. CDR3 sequence (DNA): TGCGCCAGCAGCCAAGTCGGGAGGGGGAAGGACTATGAAAAACTGTTTTTT. Amino acid sequence: CASSQVGRGKDYEKLFF.

The chain combines TRBV7-9 with TRBJ2-2; TRBD2 might be the D (6 bases). Germline V gene sequence: CDR1 SEHNR, CDR2 FQNEAQ (reference sequence). V was trimmed by 4 bases and J by 7 bases, leaving 22 bases between them. CDR3 length: 17 amino acids. The CDR3 DNA reads as TGTGCCAGCAGCTCGCCCAGAATATGGAGGGCCGACGGGGAGCTGTTTTTT. This translates into CASSSPRIWRADGELFF.

This chain connects TRBV9 to TRBJ1-5, with unresolved D. Germline CDR1 is SGDLS and CDR2 is YYNGEE. Trimming removed 3 bases from V and 4 bases from J, with 17 bases in between. This CDR3 is 16 amino acids long. CDR3 nucleotides: TGTGCCAGCAGCGCGGGGTCTGGCAGCCAGAATCAGCCCCAGCATTTT. Its translation: CASSAGSGSQNQPQHF.

The chain has TRBV9 and TRBJ2-2, with a weak D call TRBD2 (5 bases). Germline loops: CDR1 SGDLS, CDR2 YYNGEE. The CDR3 extends over 20 amino acids. The V end was cut by 6 bases, the J end by 4 bases, with 31 bases between. The CDR3 region is CASTTPLGRGTAAGTGELFF. The CDR3 bases are TGTGCCAGCACCACACCCTTGGGTCGGGGAACGGCGGCGGGCACCGGGGAGCTGTTTTTT.

The CDR3 loop is CASSPPGQAPMNTEAFF. The CDR3 region has the DNA TGTGCCAGCTCACCTCCGGGACAGGCGCCCATGAACACTGAAGCTTTCTTT. The chain recombines TRBV18 with TRBJ1-1; 8 bases line up with TRBD1. Germline loops: CDR1 KGHSH, CDR2 LQKENI. The CDR3 spans 17 residues. The ends lost 3 bases at V and 0 bases at J; junction bases unmatched: 9.

This sequence joins TRBV2 and TRBJ2-5; maybe TRBD1 (5 bases). The ends were cut back, 3 bases at V and 2 bases at J, with 13 bases in the middle. The CDR3 sequence is 15 residues long. The V gene's germline CDR1 is SNHLY and CDR2 FYNNEI. DNA of the CDR3: TGTGCCAGCAGTGAGTTGCAGGGCTTACAAGAGACCCAGTACTTC. This sequence encodes CASSELQGLQETQYF. The entire variable domain, with the rest obtained from reference TRBV2 and TRBJ2-5, is as follows: EPEVTQTPSHQVTQMGQEVILRCVPISNHLYFYWYRQILGQKVEFLVSFYNNEISEKSEIFDDQFSVERPDGSNFTLKIRSTKLEDSAMYFCASSELQGLQETQYFGPGTRLLVL.

J is TRBJ2-2 and V is TRBV5-1, with 8 bases aligning to TRBD1. Germline loops: CDR1 SGHRS, CDR2 YFSETQ. With 4 bases clipped from V and 5 bases from J, the junction kept 4 bases outside the gene matches. This CDR3 is 14 amino acids long. In DNA, the CDR3 is TGCGCCAGCAGCAACAGGGGGGAGACCGGGGAGCTGTTTTTT. It is translated as CASSNRGETGELFF.

This clone turned up a few times. The chain combines TRBV30 with TRBJ1-5; 11 positions agree with TRBD1. Unmatched junction bases numbered 3, after V lost 2 bases and J lost 9 bases. The CDR3 spans 13 residues. CDR1 is GTSNPN and CDR2 is SVGIG in the germline V gene (reference sequence). The DNA of the CDR3 is TGTGCCTGGAGTCCCGGGACAGGGGGGCCCCAGCATTTT. Its protein product is CAWSPGTGGPQHF.

The genes are TRBV4-1 and TRBJ2-3, with a tentative D call TRBD1 (5 bases). Germline CDR1 reads MGHRA; CDR2 reads YSYEKL. This CDR3 has 16 residues. V was pared by 4 bases and J by 1 base, with 15 bases between. DNA for the CDR3: TGCGCCAGCAGCCCAAGGGGCGAATCCGGCACAGATACGCAGTATTTT. Protein sequence: CASSPRGESGTDTQYF.

The rearrangement links TRBV6-5 to TRBJ1-1; 9 bases are a match to TRBD1. The CDR3 runs to 14 residues. Germline CDR1 and CDR2: MNHEY and SVGAGI. After removal of 5 bases from V and 6 bases from J, the junction contained 7 bases not matched to a gene. The CDR3 DNA reads as TGTGCCAGCAGTAAGGGACAGGGTATCTCTGAAGCTTTCTTT. It specifies CASSKGQGISEAFF.

In regard to this clone: This sample also contains other DNA sequences that code for the same CDR3. The rearrangement links TRBV5-1 to TRBJ2-2, with 8 bases fitting TRBD2. From germline, CDR1 is SGHRS and CDR2 YFSETQ. Trimming at V came to 4 bases and at J to 4 bases, leaving 3 bases not matched to a gene. The CDR3 totals 14 residues. The CDR3 DNA follows: TGCGCCAGCAGCCTAGCGGGTGGCACCGGGGAGCTGTTTTTT. Residues: CASSLAGGTGELFF.

A few counts support this clone. This chain joins TRBV5-1 and TRBJ2-7, with TRBD1 identical over 7 bases. CDR3 length equals 15 residues. J was trimmed by 0 bases and V by 4 bases; bases with no gene match: 7. Looked up from germline, CDR1 is SGHRS and CDR2 is YFSETQ. The CDR3 coding sequence is TGCGCCAGCAGCCCCAATCGACAGGGCTCCTACGAGCAGTACTTC. Encoded protein: CASSPNRQGSYEQYF.

V usage is TRBV7-2 and J usage is TRBJ2-5; D gene ambiguous. Trimming took off 1 base at V and 1 base at J, with 7 bases between the two ends. This CDR3 has 14 residues. Germline assignment: CDR1 SGHTA and CDR2 FQGNSA. The CDR3 nucleotides read TGTGCCAGCAGCTTAGATCACAGCCAAGAGACCCAGTACTTC. Translating it yields CASSLDHSQETQYF. Full variable domain (rest looked up from reference TRBV7-2 and TRBJ2-5): GAGVSQSPSNKVTEKGKDVELRCDPISGHTALYWYRQSLGQGLEFLIYFQGNSAPDKSGLPSDRFSAERTGGSVSTLTIQRTQQEDSAVYLCASSLDHSQETQYFGPGTRLLVL.

CDR3 region: CASSRGLAGYNEQFF. The CDR3 DNA reads TGTGCCAGCAGCCGCGGACTAGCGGGCTACAATGAGCAGTTCTTC. V usage is TRBV7-8 and J usage is TRBJ2-1; 11 positions match TRBD2. The CDR3 spans 15 residues. V trimming: 5 bases; J trimming: 3 bases; junction bases outside the gene matches: 3. Germline-derived CDR1 and CDR2 are SGHVS and FQNEAQ. The whole variable domain, filled in from reference TRBV7-8 and TRBJ2-1, reads GAGVSQSPRYKVAKRGQDVALRCDPISGHVSLFWYQQALGQGPEFLTYFQNEAQLDKSGLPSDRFFAERPEGSVSTLKIQRTQQEDSAVYLCASSRGLAGYNEQFFGPGTRLTVL.